The 5 T cell receptor beta chains given below trace back to one sample, sequenced in a study of blood T cell repertoires in COVID-19. The table came from immunoSEQ multiplex PCR; TCRdb's copy has only in-frame clones and leaves some out. The sample includes 150,000 to 200,000 clones, around 80% of them seen just once. Sequenced input: PBMCs or T cells enriched from blood (not recorded which). The receptors stem from a man aged 55-75 years who had been exposed to COVID-19.

The CDR3 sequence is CASSFDRAGEKLFF. CDR3 nucleotides: TGCGCCAGCAGCTTTGACAGGGCAGGGGAAAAACTGTTTTTT. The genes are TRBV5-1 and TRBJ1-4; 7 bases are shared with TRBD1. CDR1 is SGHRS, CDR2 YFSETQ, per germline. Trimming took 2 bases from V and 8 from J; bases not matched to a gene: 6. The CDR3 has 14 residues.

V gene TRBV7-3 combines with J gene TRBJ1-1; the match to TRBD1 covers 7 bases. The CDR3 has 15 amino acids. CDR1 and CDR2 (germline): SGHTA, FQGTGA. The V and J ends lost 0 bases and 5 bases, in that order; junction bases with no gene match: 6. In nucleotides, the CDR3 is TGTGCCAGCAGCTTAACAGGGGGCGCGATTACTGAAGCTTTCTTT. Protein product: CASSLTGGAITEAFF.

This chain links TRBV28 with TRBJ1-1; no firm D call. The ends were cut back, 4 bases at V and 4 bases at J, with 10 bases in the middle. CDR1 and CDR2 from the germline V gene are MDHEN and SYDVKM. This CDR3 has 13 residues. The CDR3 protein is CASSSTRRTEAFF. The DNA of the CDR3 is TGTGCCAGCAGTTCGACAAGGCGCACTGAAGCTTTCTTT.

The rearrangement links TRBV9 to TRBJ1-6; the match to TRBD1 covers 9 bases. Germline lookup yields CDR1 SGDLS and CDR2 YYNGEE. The CDR3 is made up of 15 amino acids. Trimming removed 3 bases from V and 10 bases from J; junction bases left unmatched: 8. DNA for the CDR3: TGTGCCAGCAGCGAGGGACAGGGAGTTCGGTCACCCCTCCACTTT. This codes for CASSEGQGVRSPLHF.

This chain uses TRBV24-1 with TRBJ2-2; TRBD1 agrees at 7 bases. This CDR3 is 15 amino acids long. Germline CDR1 KGHDR, CDR2 SFDVKD. The trim removed 4 bases at V and 5 bases at J, leaving 6 bases unmatched. The chain's CDR3 is CATSDLTGLTGELFF. As DNA, the CDR3 is TGTGCCACCAGTGACTTGACAGGGTTGACCGGGGAGCTGTTTTTT.